This TCR beta chain came from a study of T cell changes during pregnancy in multiple sclerosis. Clones were read by immunoSEQ multiplex PCR, and TCRdb kept only the in-frame ones, dropping some. Found here are about 57,000 clones, 90% to 95% of them singletons; the top ten hold over 1.5%. CDR3 length: 14 amino acids. Germline V CDR1 and CDR2: SEHNR, FQNEAQ (reference sequence). Trimming removed 1 base from V and 1 base from J, with 5 bases in between. The sample here was peripheral blood, taken after pregnancy. The gene calls are TRBV7-9 and TRBJ1-5; D remains unclear. The receptor was derived from a female donor with multiple sclerosis, enrolled in a pregnancy study. CDR3 protein: CASSLVHSNQPQHF. The CDR3 DNA reads TGTGCCAGCAGCTTAGTACACAGCAATCAGCCCCAGCATTTT.